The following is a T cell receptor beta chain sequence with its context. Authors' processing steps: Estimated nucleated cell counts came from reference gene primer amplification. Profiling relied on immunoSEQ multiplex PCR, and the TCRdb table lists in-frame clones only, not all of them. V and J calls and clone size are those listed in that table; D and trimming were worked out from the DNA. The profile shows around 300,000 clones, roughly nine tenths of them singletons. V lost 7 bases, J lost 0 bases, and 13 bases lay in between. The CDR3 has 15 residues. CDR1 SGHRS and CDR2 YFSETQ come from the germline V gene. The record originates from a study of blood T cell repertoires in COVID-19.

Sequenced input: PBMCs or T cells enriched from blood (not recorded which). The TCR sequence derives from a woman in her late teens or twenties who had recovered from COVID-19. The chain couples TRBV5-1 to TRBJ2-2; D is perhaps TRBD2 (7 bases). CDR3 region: CASLPGGANTGELFF. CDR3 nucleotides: TGCGCCAGCCTCCCGGGGGGCGCGAACACCGGGGAGCTGTTTTTT.